This paragraph reports one TCR beta chain. This record comes from a study of blood T cell repertoires in COVID-19. Across the study: Samples of COVID-19 (acute and convalescent) were obtained from the United States, Italy and Spain. Sample material is recorded as cDNA or gDNA derived from T cells, B-cell-depleted T cells, or PBMCs.

Authors' analysis steps: Estimation of nucleated cell counts relied on the amplification of reference gene primers. Sequenced by immunoSEQ multiplex PCR; TCRdb stores in-frame clones only, minus some. V, J and clone size are those of that table, while D and trimming were read from the DNA. The sample has about 60,000 clones, 76% seen once. The sequence was collected from a man between 50 and 59 years old with active or convalescent COVID-19. The specimen was peripheral blood.

CDR3 protein: CATSPRTGFYEQYF. The DNA of the CDR3 is TGTGCCACCAGCCCGAGGACTGGTTTCTACGAGCAGTACTTC. The J gene is TRBJ2-7, the V gene TRBV15, with a possible D match to TRBD2 (5 bases). Germline V gene lookup returns CDR1 LNHNV and CDR2 YYDKDF (reference sequence). The CDR3 runs 14 residues. With 5 bases removed from V and 3 bases from J, the gap between germline ends came to 14 bases.